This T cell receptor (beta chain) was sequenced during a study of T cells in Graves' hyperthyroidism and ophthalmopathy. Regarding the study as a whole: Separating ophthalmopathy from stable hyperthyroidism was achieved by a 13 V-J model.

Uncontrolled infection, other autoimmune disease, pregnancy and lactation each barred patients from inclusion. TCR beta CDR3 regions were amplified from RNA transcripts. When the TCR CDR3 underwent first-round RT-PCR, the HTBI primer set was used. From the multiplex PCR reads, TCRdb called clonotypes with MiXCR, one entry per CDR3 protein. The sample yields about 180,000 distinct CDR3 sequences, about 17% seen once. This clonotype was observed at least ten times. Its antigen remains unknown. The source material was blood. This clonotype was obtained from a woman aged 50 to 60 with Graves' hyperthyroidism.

CDR3 protein: CASSLGRSSGNTIYF. Written as DNA, the CDR3 is TGTGCCAGCAGCTTGGGACGTTCCTCTGGAAACACCATATATTTT. The V gene is TRBV11-2, the J gene TRBJ1-3, with D possibly TRBD1 on 5 matching bases. The V end was cut by 3 bases, the J end by 0 bases, with 9 bases between. Germline V gene data show CDR1 as SGHAT and CDR2 as FQNNGV. The length of the CDR3 is 15 residues.